This T cell receptor beta chain was sequenced during a study of blood T cell repertoires in COVID-19. Whole-study context: Material from acute and convalescent COVID-19 was sourced from the United States, Italy and Spain. Sources were T cells, B-cell-depleted T cells, or PBMCs; the material itself was cDNA or gDNA.

Germline CDR1 is SGHDT and CDR2 is YYEEEE. The CDR3 extends over 14 amino acids. With 3 bases clipped from V and 9 bases from J, the junction kept 10 bases outside the gene matches. Source study methods: Amplifying reference gene primers gave estimates of nucleated cell counts. Only in-frame clones appear in the TCRdb table, and some are missing; sequencing was by immunoSEQ multiplex PCR. That table is the source of V, J and clone size, and D and trimming were worked out from the DNA. The sample has approximately 230,000 clones, 75% to 90% seen once. Source material: peripheral blood. This clonotype was obtained from a man between 25 and 39 years old who had recovered from COVID-19. V usage is TRBV5-6 and J usage is TRBJ2-7; 9 positions match TRBD1. This chain's CDR3 is CASSSDRGVLAQYF. The CDR3 bases are TGTGCCAGCAGCTCGGACAGGGGTGTATTAGCGCAGTACTTC.